Presented here are 2 T cell receptor beta chains from one specimen sequenced in a study of spatial heterogeneity in lung cancer. Study results and caveats: One measure, the expanded intratumoral alpha and beta TCR count, tracked tumor mutation counts.

Their target antigens are unknown. Time point given: sample taken at primary tumor resection. TCRdb re-analysed the 5' RACE reads in MiXCR, keeping a single row per CDR3 protein. The data hold tens of thousands of distinct CDR3 sequences, with about a sixth observed a single time. The material sequenced was lung tumor tissue, taken at surgery. All receptors derive from a female donor with early-stage non-small cell lung cancer.

This clonotype was recorded at least ten times. This chain connects TRBV7-9 to TRBJ2-6, with 8 bases that match TRBD1. Trimming took 4 bases from V and 4 from J; bases not matched to a gene: 3. CDR1 SEHNR and CDR2 FQNEAQ come from the germline V gene (reference sequence). CDR3 length equals 15 residues. The CDR3 spells CASSSGQGGANVLTF. CDR3 in DNA: TGTGCCAGCAGCTCCGGACAGGGAGGGGCCAACGTCCTGACTTTC.

V gene TRBV7-9 combines with J gene TRBJ2-7, with a tentative D call TRBD2 (6 bases). Germline values: CDR1 SEHNR, CDR2 FQNEAQ (reference sequence). The CDR3 is 14 amino acids. V was pared by 0 bases and J by 7 bases, with 13 bases between. The CDR3, as DNA: TGTGCCAGCAGCTTAGCGGCGGGGTTTGGAGAGCAGTACTTC. Translated: CASSLAAGFGEQYF.